This TCR beta chain was identified in a study of cytomegalovirus exposure and HLA in healthy donors. Study results and limitations: Donors were assumed by presence/absence analyses to have roughly uniform sequencing depth.

For this clone: Antigen specificity is unknown.

PCR involved 60 Vbeta and 13 Jbeta primers. Data came from immunoSEQ multiplex PCR; TCRdb stores just in-frame clones and leaves some out. Of about 170,000 clones listed, around 73% are singletons. Germline lookup yields CDR1 SGHVS and CDR2 FQNEAQ. The CDR3 loop spans 14 amino acids. Trimming pared 1 base from V and 3 bases from J, leaving 8 bases between. This receptor was obtained from a woman aged 18-35 years in good health and CMV-seropositive. The rearrangement joins TRBV7-8 to TRBJ2-3; D gene uncertain. Sequenced material: PBMCs. The CDR3 sequence is CASSLEESTDTQYF. The DNA for the CDR3 is TGTGCCAGCAGCTTAGAGGAGTCGACAGATACGCAGTATTTT.